This TCR beta chain is from a study of T cell responses to AZD1222 COVID-19 vaccine. Study-level background: Whether given at about 4 or about 12 weeks, second doses were pooled.

Details on this clone: The antigen remains undetermined.

Assay used: immunoSEQ multiplex PCR; TCRdb lists only in-frame clones, some missing. The table records roughly 100,000 clones, about nine tenths of them present only once. V was pared by 2 bases and J by 1 base, with 9 bases between. The germline CDR1 and CDR2 sequences are SGHRS and YFSETQ. The CDR3 covers 14 residues. Study conclusions and caveats: Donors in the cohort were predominantly white British and more often female, and clonal diversity was possibly underestimated. All repertoire sampling was performed exclusively after the peak T cell response. Baseline testing showed seropositivity in only six AZD1222 recipients.

Sequencing was performed on peripheral blood, taken on day 0 of AZD1222 vaccination. This clonotype originated in an adult in good health. The genes are TRBV5-1 and TRBJ1-1, with D unresolved. In DNA form, the CDR3 reads TGCGCCAGCAGCTTCGGTCCGGGGAACACTGAAGCTTTCTTT. It encodes CASSFGPGNTEAFF.